The clone carrying this T cell receptor (beta chain) came up a few times. The V end was cut by 0 bases, the J end by 3 bases, with 15 bases between. This CDR3 has 16 residues. Germline CDR1 is LGHDT and CDR2 is YNNKEL (reference sequence). The data derive from a study of blood T cells in healthy people across ages. Combining a sample-barcoded 5' primer with a J-beta primer mix, a second PCR ran for roughly 7 to 11 cycles. TCRdb called the 5' RACE reads again in MiXCR, with one record for every CDR3 protein. Of about 1,500,000 distinct CDR3 sequences listed, 42% were seen once; the top ten hold around 8%.

Specimen: blood. The chain couples TRBV3-1 to TRBJ2-7; TRBD1 or TRBD2 may be the D gene (5 bases each). The receptor comes from a woman aged 18-30 years in good health. This CDR3 reads CASSQETPGPLYEQYF. The CDR3 nucleotides are TGTGCCAGCAGCCAAGAGACTCCGGGGCCGCTCTACGAGCAGTACTTC.